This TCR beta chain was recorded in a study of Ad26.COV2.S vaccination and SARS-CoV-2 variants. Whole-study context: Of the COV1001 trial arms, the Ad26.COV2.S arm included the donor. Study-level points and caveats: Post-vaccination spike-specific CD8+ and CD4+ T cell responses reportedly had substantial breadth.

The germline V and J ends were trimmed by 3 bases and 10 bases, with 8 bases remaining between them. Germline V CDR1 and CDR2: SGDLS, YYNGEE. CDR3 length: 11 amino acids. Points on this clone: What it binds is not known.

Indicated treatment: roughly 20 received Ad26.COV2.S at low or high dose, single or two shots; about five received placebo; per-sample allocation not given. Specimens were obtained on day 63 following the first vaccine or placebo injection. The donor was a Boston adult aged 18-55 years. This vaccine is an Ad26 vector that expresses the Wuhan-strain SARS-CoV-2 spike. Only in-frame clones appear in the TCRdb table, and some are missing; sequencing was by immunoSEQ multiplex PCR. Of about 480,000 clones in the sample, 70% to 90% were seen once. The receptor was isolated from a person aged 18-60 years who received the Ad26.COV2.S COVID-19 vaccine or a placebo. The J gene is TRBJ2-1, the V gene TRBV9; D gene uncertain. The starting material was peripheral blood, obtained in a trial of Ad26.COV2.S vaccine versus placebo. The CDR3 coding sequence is TGTGCCAGCAGCGGCTCCGGGGAGCAGTTCTTC. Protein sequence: CASSGSGEQFF.